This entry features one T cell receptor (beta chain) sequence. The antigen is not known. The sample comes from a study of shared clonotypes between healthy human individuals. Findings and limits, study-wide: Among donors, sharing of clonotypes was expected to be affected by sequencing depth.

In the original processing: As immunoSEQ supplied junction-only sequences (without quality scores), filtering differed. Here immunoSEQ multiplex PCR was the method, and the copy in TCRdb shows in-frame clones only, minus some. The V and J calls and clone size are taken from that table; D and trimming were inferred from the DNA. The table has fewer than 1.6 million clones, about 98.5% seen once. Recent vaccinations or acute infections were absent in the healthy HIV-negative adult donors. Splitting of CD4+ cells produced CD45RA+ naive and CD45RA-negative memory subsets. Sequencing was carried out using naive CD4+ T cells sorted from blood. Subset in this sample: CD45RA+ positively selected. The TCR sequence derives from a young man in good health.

CDR3 nucleotides: TGTGCCAGCAGGAAACAGGCCCCGGCGGGCTATGGCTACACCTTC. Its protein product is CASRKQAPAGYGYTF. This rearrangement joins TRBV6-1 to TRBJ1-2; possible D gene TRBD1, 5 bases. The CDR3 extends over 15 amino acids. V lost 6 bases to trimming and J lost 4 bases, with 18 bases between them. Germline V gives CDR1 MNHNS, CDR2 SASEGT.